Listed below are T cell receptor beta chains from one sample, sequenced in a study of blood T cell repertoires in COVID-19. Repertoires were generated with immunoSEQ multiplex PCR, while TCRdb's copy carries only in-frame clones and drops some. The table lists 81,000 or so clones, around four fifths of them singletons, with 10% to 15% in the top ten. The sample comprised peripheral blood. The receptors shown here come from a human donor in a cohort sampled during active COVID-19. Each CDR3 is given with its conserved first and last residue. Each record gives: D gene, J gene, clone size, V gene, CDR3 protein, CDR3 DNA. The D gene is left open where the match is weak. The size field is filled for only some rows; it gives once, few, many or a size class.

D gene: TRBD1
J gene: TRBJ1-2
clone size: .
V gene: TRBV28
CDR3 protein: CASNIPGQGNYGYTF
CDR3 DNA: TGTGCCAGCAATATACCGGGACAGGGCAACTATGGCTACACCTTC

D gene: .
J gene: TRBJ1-5
clone size: .
V gene: TRBV7-9
CDR3 protein: CASSPGSNQPQHF
CDR3 DNA: TGTGCCAGCAGCCCAGGGAGCAATCAGCCCCAGCATTTT

D gene: .
J gene: TRBJ2-3
clone size: .
V gene: TRBV5-1
CDR3 protein: CASSLGGQPDTQYF
CDR3 DNA: TGCGCCAGCAGCTTGGGGGGGCAACCAGATACGCAGTATTTT

D gene: .
J gene: TRBJ2-1
clone size: .
V gene: TRBV2
CDR3 protein: CASSEVGEQFF
CDR3 DNA: TGTGCCAGCAGCGAGGTTGGCGAGCAGTTCTTC

D gene: .
J gene: TRBJ2-7
clone size: many
V gene: TRBV5-1
CDR3 protein: CASSPPGDEQYF
CDR3 DNA: TGCGCCAGCAGCCCGCCCGGGGACGAGCAGTACTTC

D gene: TRBD1
J gene: TRBJ1-2
clone size: .
V gene: TRBV3-1/TRBV3-2
CDR3 protein: CASSPTGTGVYGYTF
CDR3 DNA: TGTGCCAGCAGCCCCACCGGGACAGGGGTATATGGCTACACCTTC

D gene: TRBD1
J gene: TRBJ2-2
clone size: .
V gene: TRBV5-6
CDR3 protein: CASSSATGALGELFF
CDR3 DNA: TGTGCCAGCAGCTCGGCGACAGGGGCCCTCGGGGAGCTGTTTTTT

D gene: .
J gene: TRBJ1-5
clone size: .
V gene: TRBV4-2
CDR3 protein: CASSQDLAKYNQPQHF
CDR3 DNA: TGTGCCAGCAGCCAAGATCTCGCGAAGTACAATCAGCCCCAGCATTTT

D gene: .
J gene: TRBJ1-2
clone size: few
V gene: TRBV2
CDR3 protein: CASSRDNNYGYTF
CDR3 DNA: TGTGCCAGCAGTCGGGACAATAACTATGGCTACACCTTC

D gene: .
J gene: TRBJ2-3
clone size: .
V gene: TRBV27
CDR3 protein: CASSSLSGSSTDTQYF
CDR3 DNA: TGTGCCAGCAGTTCCCTAAGCGGATCTAGCACAGATACGCAGTATTTT

D gene: TRBD1
J gene: TRBJ2-4
clone size: .
V gene: TRBV7-2
CDR3 protein: CASSSDRAGKNIQYF
CDR3 DNA: TGTGCCAGCAGCTCGGACAGGGCGGGCAAAAACATTCAGTACTTC

D gene: TRBD1
J gene: TRBJ1-2
clone size: .
V gene: TRBV4-3
CDR3 protein: CASRINRGFYGYTF
CDR3 DNA: TGCGCCAGCCGAATTAACAGGGGGTTTTATGGCTACACCTTC

D gene: TRBD2
J gene: TRBJ2-7
clone size: .
V gene: TRBV11-2
CDR3 protein: CASSSLRGAGGSYEQYF
CDR3 DNA: TGTGCCAGCAGCTCGCTCAGGGGAGCGGGGGGGTCCTACGAGCAGTACTTC

D gene: .
J gene: TRBJ2-1
clone size: few
V gene: TRBV3-1/TRBV3-2
CDR3 protein: CASSQDPGIGERRYNEQFF
CDR3 DNA: TGTGCCAGCAGCCAAGATCCCGGAATCGGCGAGCGGCGTTACAATGAGCAGTTCTTC

D gene: .
J gene: TRBJ1-2
clone size: .
V gene: TRBV3-1/TRBV3-2
CDR3 protein: CASSETTANYGYTF
CDR3 DNA: TGTGCCAGCAGCGAAACGACAGCTAACTATGGCTACACCTTC

D gene: .
J gene: TRBJ1-2
clone size: .
V gene: TRBV7-2
CDR3 protein: CASSLLGGVNYGYTF
CDR3 DNA: TGTGCCAGCAGCCTACTAGGGGGGGTCAACTATGGCTACACCTTC

D gene: .
J gene: TRBJ1-1
clone size: .
V gene: TRBV2
CDR3 protein: CASRIQLVTEAFF
CDR3 DNA: TGTGCCAGCAGAATACAATTGGTCACTGAAGCTTTCTTT

D gene: .
J gene: TRBJ1-6
clone size: .
V gene: TRBV9
CDR3 protein: CASSAWGGTVHF
CDR3 DNA: TGTGCCAGCAGCGCCTGGGGGGGGACGGTCCACTTT

D gene: .
J gene: TRBJ2-3
clone size: .
V gene: TRBV9
CDR3 protein: CASSVGGDSYTDTQYF
CDR3 DNA: TGTGCCAGCAGCGTAGGGGGGGACTCCTACACAGATACGCAGTATTTT

D gene: .
J gene: TRBJ2-1
clone size: .
V gene: TRBV4-1
CDR3 protein: CASSQAAAMSSYNEQFF
CDR3 DNA: TGCGCCAGCAGCCAAGCGGCGGCCATGAGCTCCTACAATGAGCAGTTCTTC

D gene: .
J gene: TRBJ2-7
clone size: .
V gene: TRBV28
CDR3 protein: CASSRGGVSYEQYF
CDR3 DNA: TGTGCCAGCAGTAGGGGGGGGGTTTCCTACGAGCAGTACTTC

D gene: .
J gene: TRBJ1-1
clone size: .
V gene: TRBV24-1
CDR3 protein: CATSDPRTENTEAFF
CDR3 DNA: TGTGCCACCAGTGATCCCAGGACAGAGAACACTGAAGCTTTCTTT

D gene: TRBD1
J gene: TRBJ2-7
clone size: .
V gene: TRBV6-2/TRBV6-3
CDR3 protein: CASSYSGQGVSYYEQYF
CDR3 DNA: TGTGCCAGCAGTTACTCTGGCCAGGGGGTGTCTTACTACGAGCAGTACTTC

D gene: TRBD1
J gene: TRBJ1-1
clone size: .
V gene: TRBV6-5
CDR3 protein: CASSQGVDTEAFF
CDR3 DNA: TGTGCCAGCTCACAGGGGGTGGACACTGAAGCTTTCTTT

D gene: TRBD1
J gene: TRBJ1-6
clone size: .
V gene: TRBV12-3/TRBV12-4
CDR3 protein: CASNPSQGF
CDR3 DNA: TGTGCCAGCAATCCCTCACAGGGGTTT

D gene: TRBD1
J gene: TRBJ1-6
clone size: .
V gene: TRBV7-2
CDR3 protein: CASSLQGAGYNSPLHF
CDR3 DNA: TGTGCCAGCAGCTTACAGGGGGCCGGCTATAATTCACCCCTCCACTTT

D gene: .
J gene: TRBJ2-6
clone size: .
V gene: TRBV5-4
CDR3 protein: CASSPGWGGGANVLTF
CDR3 DNA: TGTGCCAGCAGCCCCGGCTGGGGCGGTGGGGCCAACGTCCTGACTTTC

D gene: TRBD1
J gene: TRBJ1-2
clone size: .
V gene: TRBV20-1
CDR3 protein: CSAWDRAGYTF
CDR3 DNA: TGCAGTGCTTGGGACAGGGCCGGCTACACCTTC

D gene: .
J gene: TRBJ2-7
clone size: .
V gene: TRBV7-2
CDR3 protein: CASSLLVSSYEQYF
CDR3 DNA: TGTGCCAGCAGCTTACTAGTTAGCTCCTACGAGCAGTACTTC

D gene: .
J gene: TRBJ1-5
clone size: .
V gene: TRBV6-6
CDR3 protein: CASSPSERSRGVF
CDR3 DNA: TGTGCCAGCAGTCCCTCAGAGAGGTCCCGGGGAGTTTTT

D gene: .
J gene: TRBJ1-2
clone size: .
V gene: TRBV9
CDR3 protein: CASSVGGVANYGYTF
CDR3 DNA: TGTGCCAGCAGCGTAGGGGGGGTGGCCAACTATGGCTACACCTTC

D gene: TRBD1
J gene: TRBJ1-5
clone size: .
V gene: TRBV18
CDR3 protein: CASSPPGGQNQPQHF
CDR3 DNA: TGTGCCAGCTCACCCCCAGGGGGCCAAAATCAGCCCCAGCATTTT

D gene: .
J gene: TRBJ1-6
clone size: .
V gene: TRBV27
CDR3 protein: CASGLGPRAYNSPLHF
CDR3 DNA: TGTGCCAGCGGGTTGGGGCCGAGAGCCTATAATTCACCCCTCCACTTT

D gene: TRBD1
J gene: TRBJ2-7
clone size: .
V gene: TRBV4-3
CDR3 protein: CASSRQRQGEQYF
CDR3 DNA: TGCGCCAGCAGCCGCCAAAGACAGGGAGAGCAGTACTTC

D gene: .
J gene: TRBJ2-7
clone size: .
V gene: TRBV28
CDR3 protein: CASTPSTIQGYEQYF
CDR3 DNA: TGTGCCAGCACCCCAAGCACAATCCAGGGGTACGAGCAGTACTTC

D gene: .
J gene: TRBJ1-2
clone size: .
V gene: TRBV27
CDR3 protein: CASSPQTPNYGYTF
CDR3 DNA: TGTGCCAGCAGTCCGCAGACACCTAACTATGGCTACACCTTC

D gene: .
J gene: TRBJ1-2
clone size: .
V gene: TRBV30
CDR3 protein: CAWSVAGFGYTF
CDR3 DNA: TGTGCCTGGAGTGTGGCGGGATTCGGCTACACCTTC

D gene: .
J gene: TRBJ1-1
clone size: .
V gene: TRBV7-2
CDR3 protein: CASSLNSHTEAFF
CDR3 DNA: TGTGCCAGCAGCCTAAACAGTCACACTGAAGCTTTCTTT

D gene: TRBD1
J gene: TRBJ2-7
clone size: .
V gene: TRBV28
CDR3 protein: CASRPPAGGEQYF
CDR3 DNA: TGTGCCAGCAGGCCGCCGGCAGGGGGTGAGCAGTACTTC

D gene: TRBD1
J gene: TRBJ2-3
clone size: once
V gene: TRBV6-5
CDR3 protein: CASSRQGSPTDTQYF
CDR3 DNA: TGTGCCAGCAGTAGACAGGGCTCCCCCACAGATACGCAGTATTTT

D gene: .
J gene: TRBJ1-1
clone size: .
V gene: TRBV4-1
CDR3 protein: CASSLGHTGNTEAFF
CDR3 DNA: TGCGCCAGCAGCCTTGGACATACCGGGAACACTGAAGCTTTCTTT

D gene: TRBD1
J gene: TRBJ2-7
clone size: few
V gene: TRBV28
CDR3 protein: CASSLWGTGSYEQYF
CDR3 DNA: TGTGCCAGCAGTTTATGGGGGACAGGGTCCTACGAGCAGTACTTC

D gene: TRBD1
J gene: TRBJ2-7
clone size: once
V gene: TRBV5-4
CDR3 protein: CASSRNRGSSYEQYF
CDR3 DNA: TGTGCCAGCAGCCGCAACAGGGGTAGCTCCTACGAGCAGTACTTC

D gene: .
J gene: TRBJ1-3
clone size: .
V gene: TRBV9
CDR3 protein: CASSLGRGSGNTIYF
CDR3 DNA: TGTGCCAGCAGCCTTGGAAGAGGCAGCGGAAACACCATATATTTT

D gene: .
J gene: TRBJ1-4
clone size: .
V gene: TRBV5-1
CDR3 protein: CASSLKPRPTNEKLFF
CDR3 DNA: TGCGCCAGCAGCTTGAAACCGCGTCCCACTAATGAAAAACTGTTTTTT

D gene: TRBD2
J gene: TRBJ2-1
clone size: .
V gene: TRBV7-3
CDR3 protein: CASSPQRGGYNEQFF
CDR3 DNA: TGTGCCAGCAGCCCACAGCGGGGGGGCTACAATGAGCAGTTCTTC

D gene: .
J gene: TRBJ2-2
clone size: once
V gene: TRBV9
CDR3 protein: CASSAPTRDTGELFF
CDR3 DNA: TGTGCCAGCAGCGCCCCTACTAGGGACACCGGGGAGCTGTTTTTT

D gene: .
J gene: TRBJ2-3
clone size: .
V gene: TRBV5-1
CDR3 protein: CASSLVQGTDTQYF
CDR3 DNA: TGCGCCAGCAGCTTGGTACAGGGTACAGATACGCAGTATTTT

D gene: TRBD2
J gene: TRBJ2-2
clone size: .
V gene: TRBV4-1
CDR3 protein: CASSQLIAGGPDTGELFF
CDR3 DNA: TGCGCCAGCAGCCAGCTTATAGCGGGGGGGCCGGACACCGGGGAGCTGTTTTTT

D gene: .
J gene: TRBJ1-5
clone size: .
V gene: TRBV5-4
CDR3 protein: CASSLQGGSQPQHF
CDR3 DNA: TGTGCCAGCAGCTTACAGGGAGGGAGTCAGCCCCAGCATTTT

D gene: TRBD2
J gene: TRBJ2-3
clone size: .
V gene: TRBV5-1
CDR3 protein: CASSRTSGGTADTQYF
CDR3 DNA: TGCGCCAGCAGCCGGACTAGCGGGGGCACTGCAGATACGCAGTATTTT

D gene: .
J gene: TRBJ1-5
clone size: .
V gene: TRBV19
CDR3 protein: CASTAWGQEQPQHF
CDR3 DNA: TGTGCCAGTACCGCATGGGGGCAGGAACAGCCCCAGCATTTT

D gene: .
J gene: TRBJ1-5
clone size: .
V gene: TRBV6-2/TRBV6-3
CDR3 protein: CASSDPGRVDQPQHF
CDR3 DNA: TGTGCCAGCAGTGACCCCGGCAGGGTAGATCAGCCCCAGCATTTT

D gene: TRBD1
J gene: TRBJ1-2
clone size: .
V gene: TRBV7-9
CDR3 protein: CASSLAGGSGYTF
CDR3 DNA: TGTGCCAGCAGCTTAGCAGGGGGCAGTGGCTACACCTTC

D gene: .
J gene: TRBJ1-3
clone size: .
V gene: TRBV2
CDR3 protein: CASRSYRGSTGNTIYF
CDR3 DNA: TGTGCCAGCAGATCTTATAGGGGGTCGACTGGAAACACCATATATTTT

D gene: TRBD1
J gene: TRBJ2-7
clone size: once
V gene: TRBV6-5
CDR3 protein: CASQARTGVYEQYF
CDR3 DNA: TGTGCCAGTCAGGCCCGGACAGGGGTCTACGAGCAGTACTTC

D gene: .
J gene: TRBJ2-7
clone size: .
V gene: TRBV7-2
CDR3 protein: CASSPRRGISYEQYF
CDR3 DNA: TGTGCCAGCAGCCCCCGTCGGGGAATTTCCTACGAGCAGTACTTC

D gene: .
J gene: TRBJ2-5
clone size: .
V gene: TRBV29-1
CDR3 protein: CSAARGGETQYF
CDR3 DNA: TGCAGCGCGGCAAGGGGGGGAGAGACCCAGTACTTC